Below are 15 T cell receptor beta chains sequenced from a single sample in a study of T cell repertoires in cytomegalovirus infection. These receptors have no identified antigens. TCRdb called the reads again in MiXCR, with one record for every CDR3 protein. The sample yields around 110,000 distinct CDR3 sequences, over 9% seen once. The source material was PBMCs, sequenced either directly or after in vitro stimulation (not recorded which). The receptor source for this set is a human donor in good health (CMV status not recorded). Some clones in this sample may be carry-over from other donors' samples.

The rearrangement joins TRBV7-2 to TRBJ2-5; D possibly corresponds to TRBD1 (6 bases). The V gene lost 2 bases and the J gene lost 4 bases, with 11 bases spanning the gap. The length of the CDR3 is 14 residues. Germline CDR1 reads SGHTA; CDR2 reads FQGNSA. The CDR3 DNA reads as TGTGCCAGCAGCTTATATCAGGGGAGAGAGACCCAGTACTTC. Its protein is CASSLYQGRETQYF.

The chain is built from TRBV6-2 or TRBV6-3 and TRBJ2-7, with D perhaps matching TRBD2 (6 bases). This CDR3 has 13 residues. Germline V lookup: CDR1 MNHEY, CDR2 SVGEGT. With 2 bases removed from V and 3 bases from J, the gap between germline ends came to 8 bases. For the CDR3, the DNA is TGTGCCAGCAGTTACCCGGGACTCTACGAGCAGTACTTC. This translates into CASSYPGLYEQYF.

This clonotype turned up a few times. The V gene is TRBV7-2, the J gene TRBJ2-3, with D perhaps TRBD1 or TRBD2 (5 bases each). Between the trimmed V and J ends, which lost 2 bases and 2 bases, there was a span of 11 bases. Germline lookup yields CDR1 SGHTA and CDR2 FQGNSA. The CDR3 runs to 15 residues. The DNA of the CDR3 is TGTGCCAGCAGCTTATACGGGACCTACACAGATACGCAGTATTTT. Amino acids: CASSLYGTYTDTQYF.

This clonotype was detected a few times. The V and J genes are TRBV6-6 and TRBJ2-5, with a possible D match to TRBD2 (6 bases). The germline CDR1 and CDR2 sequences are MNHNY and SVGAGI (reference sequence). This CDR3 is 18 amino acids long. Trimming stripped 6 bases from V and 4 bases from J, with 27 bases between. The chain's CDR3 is CASSDDFGWRGGGETQYF. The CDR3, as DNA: TGTGCCAGCAGCGACGATTTTGGTTGGAGGGGCGGCGGAGAGACCCAGTACTTC.

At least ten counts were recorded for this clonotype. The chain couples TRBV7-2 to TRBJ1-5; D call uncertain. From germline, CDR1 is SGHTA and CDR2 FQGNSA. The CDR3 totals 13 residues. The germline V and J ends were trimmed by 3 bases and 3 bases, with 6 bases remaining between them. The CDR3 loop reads CASSFGDNQPQHF. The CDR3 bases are TGTGCCAGCAGCTTCGGCGACAATCAGCCCCAGCATTTT.

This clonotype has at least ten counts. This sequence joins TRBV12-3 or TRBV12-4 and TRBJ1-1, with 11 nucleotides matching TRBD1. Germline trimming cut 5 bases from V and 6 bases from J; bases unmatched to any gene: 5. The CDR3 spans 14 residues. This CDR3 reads CASSGQGAKSEAFF. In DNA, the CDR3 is TGTGCCAGCAGTGGACAGGGGGCAAAGTCTGAAGCTTTCTTT.

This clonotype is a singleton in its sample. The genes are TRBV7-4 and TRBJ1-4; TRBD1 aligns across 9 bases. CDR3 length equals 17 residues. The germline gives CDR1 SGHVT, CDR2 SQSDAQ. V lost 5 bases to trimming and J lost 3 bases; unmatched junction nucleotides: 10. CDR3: CASSAPGQGLANEKLFF. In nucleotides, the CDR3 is TGTGCCAGCAGCGCACCGGGACAGGGTTTGGCTAATGAAAAACTGTTTTTT.

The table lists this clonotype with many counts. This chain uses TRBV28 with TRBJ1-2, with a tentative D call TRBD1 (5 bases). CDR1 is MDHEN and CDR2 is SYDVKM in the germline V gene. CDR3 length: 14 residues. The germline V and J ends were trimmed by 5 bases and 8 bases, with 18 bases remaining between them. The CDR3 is CASSVSQGNFGYTF. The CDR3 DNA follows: TGTGCCAGCAGTGTCTCCCAGGGAAATTTCGGCTACACCTTC.

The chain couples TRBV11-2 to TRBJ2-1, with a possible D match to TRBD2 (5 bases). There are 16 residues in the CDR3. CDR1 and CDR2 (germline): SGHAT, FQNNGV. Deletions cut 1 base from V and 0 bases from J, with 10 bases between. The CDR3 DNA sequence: TGTGCCAGCAGCTTAGGAGCGGAGAGCTCCTACAATGAGCAGTTCTTC. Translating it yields CASSLGAESSYNEQFF.

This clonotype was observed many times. The CDR3 sequence is CASSLVAGGFNEQFF. CDR3 nucleotides: TGTGCCAGCAGTTTGGTAGCGGGAGGATTCAATGAGCAGTTCTTC. The chain joins TRBV28 to TRBJ2-1; 10 bases fit TRBD2. The CDR3 spans 15 residues. Germline CDR1 MDHEN, CDR2 SYDVKM. J gave up 6 bases and V 3 bases, and 5 bases lay outside the gene matches.

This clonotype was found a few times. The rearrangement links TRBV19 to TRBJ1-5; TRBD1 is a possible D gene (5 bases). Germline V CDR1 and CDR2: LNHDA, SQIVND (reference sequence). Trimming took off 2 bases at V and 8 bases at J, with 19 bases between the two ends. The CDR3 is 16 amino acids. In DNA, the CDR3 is TGTGCCAGTAGTATACCTACGGGCCGGGGGGTGAAGCCCCAGCATTTT. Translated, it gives CASSIPTGRGVKPQHF.

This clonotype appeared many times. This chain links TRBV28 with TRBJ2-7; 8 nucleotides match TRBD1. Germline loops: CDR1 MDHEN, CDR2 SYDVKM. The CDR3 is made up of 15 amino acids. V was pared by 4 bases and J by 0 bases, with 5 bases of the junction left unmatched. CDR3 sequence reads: CASSSAGTGSYEQYF. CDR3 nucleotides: TGTGCCAGCAGTTCAGCCGGGACAGGCTCCTACGAGCAGTACTTC. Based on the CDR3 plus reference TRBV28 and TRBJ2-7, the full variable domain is DVKVTQSSRYLVKRTGEKVFLECVQDMDHENMFWYRQDPGLGLRLIYFSYDVKMKEKGDIPEGYSVSREKKERFSLILESASTNQTSMYLCASSSAGTGSYEQYFGPGTRLTVT.

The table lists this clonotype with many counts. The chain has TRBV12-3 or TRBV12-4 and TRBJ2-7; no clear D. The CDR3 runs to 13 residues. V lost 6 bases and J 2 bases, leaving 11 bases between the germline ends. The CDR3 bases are TGTGCCAGCAGCCGGGCCCCGGCCTACGAGCAGTACTTC. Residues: CASSRAPAYEQYF.

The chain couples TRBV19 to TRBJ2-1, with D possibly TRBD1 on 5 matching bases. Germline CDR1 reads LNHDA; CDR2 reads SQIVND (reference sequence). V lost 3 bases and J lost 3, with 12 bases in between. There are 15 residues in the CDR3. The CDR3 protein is CASSIYRWGYNEQFF. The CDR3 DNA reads TGTGCCAGTAGTATTTACAGGTGGGGCTACAATGAGCAGTTCTTC.

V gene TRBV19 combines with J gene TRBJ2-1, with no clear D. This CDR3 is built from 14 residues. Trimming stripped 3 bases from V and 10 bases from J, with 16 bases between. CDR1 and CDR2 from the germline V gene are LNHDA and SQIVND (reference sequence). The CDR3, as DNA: TGTGCCAGTAGTATGGTGGACGGCAGACGGGAGCAGTTCTTC. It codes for CASSMVDGRREQFF.